This is a list of T cell receptor beta chains from one sample in a study of T-cell reconstitution after alpha-beta-depleted transplantation in children. One entry per CDR3 protein results from TCRdb running MiXCR on the PCR reads. Of around 700,000 distinct CDR3 sequences listed, approximately 14% were seen once; the top ten hold roughly 0.77%. The material sequenced was PBMCs, taken before TCRalphabeta/CD19-depleted stem cell transplant. The origin of the receptors is a girl aged 2 to 10 with congenital amegakaryocytic thrombocytopenia, due to receive a stem cell transplant. Both conserved end residues are part of each CDR3. Fields, in order: CDR3 length, J gene, D gene, clone size, V gene, CDR3 DNA, CDR3 protein. A D gene is named only where the DNA matches it firmly. A clone size is listed for some rows: how often the clone was seen (once, few, many), or a class if it is expanded.

>13|TRBJ2-1|TRBD2|NA|TRBV7-9
TGTGCCAGCCTAGCGGGAGGGCCCAATGAGCAGTTCTTC
CASLAGGPNEQFF
>14|TRBJ2-7|NA|few|TRBV20-1
TGCAGTGCTAAAAGGACGGGACACTCCTACGAGCAGTACTTC
CSAKRTGHSYEQYF
>14|TRBJ1-4|NA|NA|TRBV30
TGTGCCTGGAGTTCTCTGGGCTTAGGAGAAAAACTGTTTTTT
CAWSSLGLGEKLFF
>14|TRBJ2-5|NA|NA|TRBV28
TGTGCCAGCACCCGTGGTGTCTTCCAAGAGACCCAGTACTTC
CASTRGVFQETQYF
>17|TRBJ2-3|TRBD2|few|TRBV3-1
TGTGCCAGCAGCCAAGAACGGGGGACTAGTCTCACAGATACGCAGTATTTT
CASSQERGTSLTDTQYF
>13|TRBJ2-7|NA|many|TRBV28
TGTGCCAGCCACCGGGACGCTTCCTACGAGCAGTACTTC
CASHRDASYEQYF
>9|TRBJ1-2|NA|many|TRBV29-1
TGCAGCGTTGAGGACGACTACACCTTC
CSVEDDYTF
>14|TRBJ2-3|NA|once|TRBV30
TGTGCCTGGAGTAAGAACAGGGATACAGATACGCAGTATTTT
CAWSKNRDTDTQYF
>13|TRBJ2-6|NA|few|TRBV12-3/TRBV12-4
TGTGCCAGCAGACAGGCTGGGGCCAACGTCCTGACTTTC
CASRQAGANVLTF
>13|TRBJ1-2|NA|many|TRBV20-1
TGCAGTGCGCTGGACAGCCCTAACTATGGCTACACCTTC
CSALDSPNYGYTF
>13|TRBJ2-7|NA|NA|TRBV10-2
TGCGCCAGCAGTCCCGGGACTCTCTCCGAGCAGTACTTC
CASSPGTLSEQYF
>13|TRBJ2-1|NA|NA|TRBV12-3/TRBV12-4
TGTGCCAGCAGGGCCGGGGCCACTATCGAGCAGTTCTTC
CASRAGATIEQFF
>16|TRBJ1-1|NA|few|TRBV5-8
TGTGCCAGCAGCTTGGATTTGCAGGGAGGAGGCACTGAAGCTTTCTTT
CASSLDLQGGGTEAFF
>10|TRBJ2-4|TRBD2|NA|TRBV2
TGTGCCAGCAGCACCGGGGGGCAGTACTTC
CASSTGGQYF
>15|TRBJ2-3|NA|many|TRBV5-1
TGCGCCAGCGGTAACTCCCCCCGGCCCACAGATACGCAGTATTTT
CASGNSPRPTDTQYF
>14|TRBJ1-2|NA|many|TRBV29-1
TGCAGCGTTGCGGGACTTGGGCAAAACTATGGCTACACCTTC
CSVAGLGQNYGYTF
>12|TRBJ2-3|NA|few|TRBV29-1
TGCAGCGTGACAGAACGCACAGATACGCAGTATTTT
CSVTERTDTQYF
>14|TRBJ2-1|NA|many|TRBV5-6
TGTGCCAGTTCCCGGGACGTGGGAGCGGATGAGCAGTTCTTC
CASSRDVGADEQFF
>12|TRBJ1-2|NA|few|TRBV12-3/TRBV12-4
TGTGCCAGCAGCCCACCGATCGAGGGCTACACCTTC
CASSPPIEGYTF
>16|TRBJ1-5|NA|few|TRBV28
TGTGCCAGCAGTCTAGGGCCCCGGACTTTCAATCAGCCCCAGCATTTT
CASSLGPRTFNQPQHF
>15|TRBJ2-7|NA|few|TRBV20-1
TGCAGTGCTAGAGATCCAGGGGTGAACTCCTACGAGCAGTACTTC
CSARDPGVNSYEQYF
>14|TRBJ2-2|NA|many|TRBV27
TGTGCCAGCAGTTTCCTGGGGAACACCGGGGAGCTGTTTTTT
CASSFLGNTGELFF
>14|TRBJ1-2|TRBD1|many|TRBV29-1
TGCAGCGTCATTACAGGGGGAGGTTCGCAGGGCTACACCTTC
CSVITGGGSQGYTF
>14|TRBJ2-3|NA|NA|TRBV20-1
TGCAGTGCTACCTCAGCGGCTCTCACAGATACGCAGTATTTT
CSATSAALTDTQYF
>14|TRBJ1-2|NA|few|TRBV5-1
TGCGCCAGCAGCTTTGACCGAGCTAACTATGGCTACACCTTC
CASSFDRANYGYTF
>17|TRBJ1-1|NA|few|TRBV18
TGTGCCAGCTCACCGAATCGGGGGGTAGGGACGAACACTGAAGCTTTCTTT
CASSPNRGVGTNTEAFF
>12|TRBJ2-1|NA|many|TRBV24-1
TGTGCCACCAGAGGGGGCTACAATGAGCAGTTCTTC
CATRGGYNEQFF
>11|TRBJ2-3|NA|few|TRBV3-1
TGTGCCAGCAGCCAGGATCATACGCAGTATTTT
CASSQDHTQYF
>12|TRBJ1-1|NA|NA|TRBV18
TGTGCCACCGTCCCGGGGGACACTGAAGCTTTCTTT
CATVPGDTEAFF
>12|TRBJ2-1|NA|many|TRBV7-2
TGTGCCAGCAGCTTACGCTTAGGTGAGCAGTTCTTC
CASSLRLGEQFF
>17|TRBJ2-7|TRBD2|NA|TRBV20-1
TGCAGTGCTACTGGGACTAGCGGGTACAAAGGGACCTACGAGCAGTACTTC
CSATGTSGYKGTYEQYF
>12|TRBJ2-1|NA|NA|TRBV20-1
TGCAGTGCTCCCTCCTTAGGGAATGAGCAGTTCTTC
CSAPSLGNEQFF
>16|TRBJ2-1|NA|few|TRBV4-1
TGCGCCAGCAGCCAAGAAAGTTCGGGGGACTTGGGGAAGGGGTTCTTC
CASSQESSGDLGKGFF
>15|TRBJ1-6|NA|many|TRBV12-3/TRBV12-4
TGTGCCAGCAGAAGGAGGGGAGTCCATAATTCACCCCTCCACTTT
CASRRRGVHNSPLHF
>15|TRBJ2-1|NA|many|TRBV20-1
TGCAGTGCTCCTGACCCGGAGAGGGGTTACAATGAGCAGTTCTTC
CSAPDPERGYNEQFF